This record looks at one TCR beta chain sequence and its context. Its antigen is still unknown. The data originate from a study of cytomegalovirus exposure and HLA in healthy donors. Study in general: Earlier findings included 100 million to 130 million unique TCR beta sequences obtained from about 179 million T cells.

Vbeta (60) and Jbeta (13) primers were used in the PCR. Only in-frame clones appear in the TCRdb table, and some are missing; sequencing was by immunoSEQ multiplex PCR. The sample yields around 130,000 clones, roughly 79% seen once. The CDR3 sequence is 17 residues long. V lost 0 bases and J lost 7, with 19 bases in between. General study points: Researchers reported from a later analysis that most CMV-associated TCR beta chains appeared HLA-restricted. The sole available immune exposure information was CMV serostatus. Excluded: some indistinguishable V segments such as TRBV6-2 and TRBV6-3.

The sequenced material came from PBMCs. This sequence joins TRBV23-1 and TRBJ1-3; no clear D gene. TRBV23-1 belongs to the ORF category, with a function that is uncertain. This clonotype originated in a middle-aged woman in good health and CMV-seronegative. In DNA form, the CDR3 reads TGCGCCAGCAGTCAATCGTGGAGGCAAAAGGTGGCGAACACCATATATTTT. Translation: CASSQSWRQKVANTIYF.